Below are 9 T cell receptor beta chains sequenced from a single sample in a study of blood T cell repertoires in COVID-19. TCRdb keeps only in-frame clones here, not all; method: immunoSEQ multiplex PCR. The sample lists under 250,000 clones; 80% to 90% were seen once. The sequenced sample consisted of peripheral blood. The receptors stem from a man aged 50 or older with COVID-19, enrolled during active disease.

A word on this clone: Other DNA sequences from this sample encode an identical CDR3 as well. The CDR3 nucleotides are TGTGCCAGCATTCAGGACTATCCCCGGGCGGGACAGGGAGCAAGGACCGGGGAGCTGTTTTTT. It encodes CASIQDYPRAGQGARTGELFF. This sequence joins TRBV2 and TRBJ2-2, with 9 positions matching TRBD1. V was clipped by 7 bases and J by 5 bases; unmatched bases: 26. This CDR3 has 21 amino acids. Germline loops: CDR1 SNHLY, CDR2 FYNNEI.

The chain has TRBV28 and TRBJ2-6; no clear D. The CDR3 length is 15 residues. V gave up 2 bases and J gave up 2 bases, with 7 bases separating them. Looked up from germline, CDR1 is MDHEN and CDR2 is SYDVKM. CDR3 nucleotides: TGTGCCAGCAGTTTAATTGCGGCTGGGGCCAACGTCCTGACTTTC. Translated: CASSLIAAGANVLTF.

In nucleotides, the CDR3 is TGTGCCAGCAGCCCCCAGGCGTTCGGGAGCTCTGGGGCCAACGTCCTGACTTTC. Translation gives CASSPQAFGSSGANVLTF. The chain links TRBV11-2 to TRBJ2-6; D is possibly TRBD2 (6 bases). Germline CDR1 and CDR2: SGHAT and FQNNGV. Trimming removed 5 bases from V and 0 bases from J, with 17 bases in between. The CDR3 sequence is 18 residues long.

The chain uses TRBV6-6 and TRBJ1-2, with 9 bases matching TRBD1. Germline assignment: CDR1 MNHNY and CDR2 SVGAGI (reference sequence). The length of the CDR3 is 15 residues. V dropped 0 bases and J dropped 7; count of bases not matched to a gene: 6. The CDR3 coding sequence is TGTGCCAGCAGTTACTCGGGGACAGGGAACGGTGGCTACACCTTC. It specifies CASSYSGTGNGGYTF.

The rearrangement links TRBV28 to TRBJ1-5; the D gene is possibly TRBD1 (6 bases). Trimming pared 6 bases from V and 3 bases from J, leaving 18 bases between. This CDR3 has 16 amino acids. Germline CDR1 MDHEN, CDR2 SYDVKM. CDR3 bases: TGTGCCAGCAGGTACCTTACACAGGGCCCCAATCAGCCCCAGCATTTT. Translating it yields CASRYLTQGPNQPQHF.

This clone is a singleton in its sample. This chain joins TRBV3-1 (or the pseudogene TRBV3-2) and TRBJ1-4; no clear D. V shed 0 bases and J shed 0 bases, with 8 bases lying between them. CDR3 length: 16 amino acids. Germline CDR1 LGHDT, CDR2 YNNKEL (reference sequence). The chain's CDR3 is CASSQDDTSTNEKLFF. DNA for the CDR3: TGTGCCAGCAGCCAAGATGACACGTCAACTAATGAAAAACTGTTTTTT.

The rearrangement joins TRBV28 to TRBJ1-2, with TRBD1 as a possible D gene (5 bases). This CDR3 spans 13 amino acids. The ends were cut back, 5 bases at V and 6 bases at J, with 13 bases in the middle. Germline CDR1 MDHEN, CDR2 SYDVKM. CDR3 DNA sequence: TGTGCCAGCAGTATCCAGGGCGGGGATGGCTACACCTTC. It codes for CASSIQGGDGYTF.

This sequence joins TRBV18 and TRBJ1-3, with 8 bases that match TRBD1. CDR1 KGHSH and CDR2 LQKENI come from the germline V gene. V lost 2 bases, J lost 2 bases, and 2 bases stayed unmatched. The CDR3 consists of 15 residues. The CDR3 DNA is TGTGCCAGCTCACCAGACAGGGGTCCTGGAAACACCATATATTTT. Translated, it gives CASSPDRGPGNTIYF. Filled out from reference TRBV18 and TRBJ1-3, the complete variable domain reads NAGVMQNPRHLVRRRGQEARLRCSPMKGHSHVYWYRQLPEEGLKFMVYLQKENIIDESGMPKERFSAEFPKEGPSILRIQQVVRGDSAAYFCASSPDRGPGNTIYFGEGSWLTVV.

The CDR3 DNA sequence: TGTGCCAGCAGCTTGGCGGCAGGGCAGAACACTGAAGCTTTCTTT. This encodes CASSLAAGQNTEAFF. The chain links TRBV5-4 to TRBJ1-1; D perhaps matches TRBD1 (5 bases). The CDR3 runs 15 residues. V gave up 0 bases and J gave up 1 base, with 10 bases separating them. The germline CDR1 and CDR2 sequences are SGHNT and YYREEE (reference sequence).